The next 15 T cell receptor beta chains were all read from a single sample in a study of CD4+ T cells in melanoma. Sequenced by immunoSEQ multiplex PCR; TCRdb stores in-frame clones only, minus some. Among about 9,900 clones listed, 60% to 80% were seen once. The sequencing sample was made of peripheral blood. These receptors all stem from a human donor with melanoma.

This clone was counted a single time. The chain uses TRBV7-2 and TRBJ2-5, with D unresolved. Matching the DNA end better, TRBJ2-7 makes the J call doubtful. Germline-derived CDR1 and CDR2 are SGHTA and FQGNSA. This CDR3 contains 14 residues. DNA of the CDR3: TGTGCCAGCAGCTTAGGGCCCCTGTCCTACGAGCAGTACTTC. It encodes CASSLGPLSYEQYF.

The J gene is TRBJ1-4, the V gene TRBV11-2, with D unclear. Trimming shortened V by 7 bases and J by 8 bases, and 26 bases separated the two germline ends. The length of the CDR3 is 17 residues. In germline, CDR1 is SGHAT, CDR2 FQNNGV. CDR3 amino acids: CASTPDPGGVLREKLFF. In nucleotides, the CDR3 is TGTGCCAGCACACCCGATCCGGGTGGAGTGCTTAGGGAAAAACTGTTTTTT.

This clone has a handful of counts. V is TRBV5-1 and J is TRBJ1-2; D is perhaps TRBD1 (6 bases). Germline CDR1 is SGHRS and CDR2 is YFSETQ. V was cut by 4 bases and J by 0 bases, with 10 bases left in between. There are 14 residues in the CDR3. The DNA of the CDR3 is TGCGCCAGCAGCCCCACAGGGACTAACTATGGCTACACCTTC. Protein: CASSPTGTNYGYTF. The whole variable domain, remainder taken from reference TRBV5-1 and TRBJ1-2, is KAGVTQTPRYLIKTRGQQVTLSCSPISGHRSVSWYQQTPGQGLQFLFEYFSETQRNKGNFPGRFSGRQFSNSRSEMNVSTLELGDSALYLCASSPTGTNYGYTFGSGTRLTVV.

The V and J genes are TRBV4-3 and TRBJ1-1; a weak D match, TRBD1 (6 bases). Looked up from germline, CDR1 is LGHNA and CDR2 is YSLEER. Trimming left V 5 bases short and J 2 bases short, with 12 bases between. The CDR3 is made up of 14 amino acids. Here the CDR3 DNA reads TGCGCCAGCAGCTCGCGGACAGAAAACACTGAAGCTTTCTTT. Translated, it gives CASSSRTENTEAFF.

The chain carries TRBV4-2 and TRBJ1-2; D uncertain. Germline assignment: CDR1 LGHNA and CDR2 YNFKEQ. This CDR3 region has 16 residues. V lost 5 bases, J lost 4 bases, and 20 bases lay in between. CDR3 protein: CASSVSSGRDSYGYTF. The CDR3 DNA follows: TGTGCCAGCAGCGTGTCAAGTGGAAGGGATAGCTATGGCTACACCTTC.

This clone was detected many times. Other DNA variants within this sample encode the same CDR3. This CDR3 is CASSRDRGRTEAFF. In DNA form, the CDR3 reads TGTGCCAGCAGCCGGGACAGGGGGCGAACTGAAGCTTTCTTT. The chain couples TRBV7-9 to TRBJ1-1, with 12 bases fitting TRBD1. The V and J ends lost 5 bases and 5 bases, in that order; junction bases with no gene match: 3. Germline assignment: CDR1 SEHNR and CDR2 FQNEAQ (reference sequence). The CDR3 is made up of 14 amino acids.

This clone is labeled large. The chain joins TRBV19 to TRBJ2-7, with TRBD1 matching over 9 bases. This CDR3 is 14 amino acids long. V dropped 2 bases and J dropped 3; count of bases not matched to a gene: 2. Germline V gene data show CDR1 as LNHDA and CDR2 as SQIVND (reference sequence). The CDR3 DNA reads TGTGCCAGTAGTATACAGGGACAGGGCTACGAGCAGTACTTC. The encoded protein is CASSIQGQGYEQYF. Variable domain in full (rest from reference TRBV19 and TRBJ2-7): DGGITQSPKYLFRKEGQNVTLSCEQNLNHDAMYWYRQDPGQGLRLIYYSQIVNDFQKGDIAEGYSVSREKKESFPLTVTSAQKNPTAFYLCASSIQGQGYEQYFGPGTRLTVT.

The chain uses TRBV19 and TRBJ2-3; possibly TRBD1 for D (5 bases). The CDR3 extends over 16 amino acids. Germline assignment: CDR1 LNHDA and CDR2 SQIVND (reference sequence). With 4 bases removed from V and 0 bases from J, the gap between germline ends came to 14 bases. The CDR3, as DNA: TGTGCCAGTAGTAGGACATCTCATTCTAGCACAGATACGCAGTATTTT. It specifies CASSRTSHSSTDTQYF.

Relative to its sample, this clone is medium-sized. The rearrangement uses TRBV6-1 and TRBJ2-7; D uncertain. Germline loops: CDR1 MNHNS, CDR2 SASEGT. V lost 1 base, J lost 5 bases, and 12 bases lay in between. The CDR3 is 14 residues long. In DNA, the CDR3 is TGTGCCAGCAGTGAAGAGTGGGCTAGGGACGAGCAGTACTTC. Its protein product is CASSEEWARDEQYF.

The chain combines TRBV30 with TRBJ2-7; TRBD2 might be the D (6 bases). Trimming removed 3 bases at V and 1 base at J, with 10 bases between. Germline CDR1 reads GTSNPN; CDR2 reads SVGIG (reference sequence). CDR3 length: 13 residues. The CDR3 here is CAWRGGGSYEQYF. In DNA form, the CDR3 reads TGTGCCTGGAGGGGTGGGGGGTCCTACGAGCAGTACTTC. Using reference TRBV30 and TRBJ2-7 for the parts outside the CDR3, the full variable domain is SQTIHQWPATLVQPVGSPLSLECTVEGTSNPNLYWYRQAAGRGLQLLFYSVGIGQISSEVPQNLSASRPQDRQFILSSKKLLLSDSGFYLCAWRGGGSYEQYFGPGTRLTVT.

This clone was recorded at least ten times. The J gene is TRBJ1-3, the V gene TRBV6-5, with D hard to call. The CDR3 length is 13 residues. The germline V gene encodes CDR1 MNHEY and CDR2 SVGAGI. The ends were cut back, 2 bases at V and 2 bases at J, with 4 bases in the middle. The CDR3 here is CASSYKPGNTIYF. The DNA of the CDR3 is TGTGCCAGCAGTTACAAACCTGGAAACACCATATATTTT.

This clone was counted between two and nine times. The V call is TRBV6-1, the J call TRBJ2-1, with 11 positions matching TRBD2. The germline gives CDR1 MNHNS, CDR2 SASEGT. The V and J ends lost 6 bases and 6 bases, in that order; junction bases with no gene match: 7. The CDR3 has 15 residues. The CDR3 sequence is CASSVAGGLRNEQFF. The DNA for the CDR3 is TGTGCCAGCAGCGTAGCGGGGGGGCTTCGCAATGAGCAGTTCTTC.

This sequence joins TRBV7-3 and TRBJ2-3; perhaps TRBD1 as D (6 bases). CDR1 SGHTA and CDR2 FQGTGA come from the germline V gene. V lost 5 bases, J lost 0 bases, and 12 bases lay in between. This CDR3 comprises 15 residues. CDR3 loop: CASSLGQPSTDTQYF. CDR3 sequence (DNA): TGTGCCAGCAGCCTAGGACAGCCGAGCACAGATACGCAGTATTTT.

The table lists this clone with a few counts. In DNA form, the CDR3 reads TGCGCCAGCAGCCAAGATCCAGGTACTAGCACAGATACGCAGTATTTT. It is translated as CASSQDPGTSTDTQYF. The chain couples TRBV4-3 to TRBJ2-3; unclear D gene. The CDR3 has 16 residues. Germline CDR1 and CDR2: LGHNA and YSLEER. The V gene lost 0 bases and the J gene lost 0 bases, with 10 bases spanning the gap.

This sequence joins TRBV19 and TRBJ1-1; D unresolved. CDR1 LNHDA and CDR2 SQIVND come from the germline V gene (reference sequence). V lost 5 bases to trimming and J lost 3 bases, with 4 bases between them. This CDR3 is 11 amino acids long. The CDR3 is CASSGDTEAFF. The CDR3 DNA sequence: TGTGCCAGTAGTGGGGACACTGAAGCTTTCTTT.